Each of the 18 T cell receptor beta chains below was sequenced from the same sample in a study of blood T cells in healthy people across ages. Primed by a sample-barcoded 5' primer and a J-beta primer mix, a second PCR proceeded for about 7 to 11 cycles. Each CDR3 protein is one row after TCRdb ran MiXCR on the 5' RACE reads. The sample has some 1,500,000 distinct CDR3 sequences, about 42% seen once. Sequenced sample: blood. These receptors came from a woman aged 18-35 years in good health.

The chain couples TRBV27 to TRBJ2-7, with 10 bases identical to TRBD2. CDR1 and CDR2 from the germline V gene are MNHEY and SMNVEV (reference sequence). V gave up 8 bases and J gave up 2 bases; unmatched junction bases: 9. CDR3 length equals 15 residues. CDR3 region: CASSRTSGIPYEQYF. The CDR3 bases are TGTGCCAGCTCGAGGACTAGCGGCATTCCCTACGAGCAGTACTTC.

CDR3 DNA sequence: TGCGCCAGCAGCCAAGATGGGCCGGGGCTTGGGACTGGAAACACCATATATTTT. This gives the protein CASSQDGPGLGTGNTIYF. The chain combines TRBV4-3 with TRBJ1-3; the D gene is possibly TRBD1 (5 bases). Germline CDR1 and CDR2: LGHNA and YSLEER. V was shortened by 0 bases and J by 2 bases, with 17 bases between the two germline ends. This CDR3 region has 18 residues.

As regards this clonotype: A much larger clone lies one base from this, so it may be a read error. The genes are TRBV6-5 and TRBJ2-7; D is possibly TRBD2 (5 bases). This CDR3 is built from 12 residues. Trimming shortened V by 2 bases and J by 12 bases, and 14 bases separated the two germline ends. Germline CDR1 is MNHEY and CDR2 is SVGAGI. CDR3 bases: TGTGCCAGCAGTTACGATGGGGAGACCCGGTACTTC. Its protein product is CASSYDGETRYF.

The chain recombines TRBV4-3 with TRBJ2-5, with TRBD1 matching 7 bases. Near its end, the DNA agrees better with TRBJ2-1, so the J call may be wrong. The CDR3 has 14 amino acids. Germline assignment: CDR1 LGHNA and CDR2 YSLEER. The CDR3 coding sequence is TGCGCCAGCAGCCAAGGGACAGGTCAAGAGACCCAGTTCTTC. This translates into CASSQGTGQETQFF.

The CDR3 DNA is TGCAGTGCTAGAGATAGTGGGACAGATTCAAACTCCTACGAGCAGTACTTC. Translation: CSARDSGTDSNSYEQYF. The chain joins TRBV20-1 to TRBJ2-7, with 7 bases identical to TRBD1. CDR1 and CDR2 (germline): DFQATT, SNEGSKA (reference sequence). This CDR3 is 17 amino acids long. Unmatched junction bases numbered 11, after V lost 0 bases and J lost 0 bases.

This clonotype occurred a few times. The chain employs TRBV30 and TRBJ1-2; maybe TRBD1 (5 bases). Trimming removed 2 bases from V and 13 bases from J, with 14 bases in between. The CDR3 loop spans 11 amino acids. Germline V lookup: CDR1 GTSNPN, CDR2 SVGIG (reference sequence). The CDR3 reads CAWSRDGTVTF. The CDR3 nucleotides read TGTGCCTGGAGTCGGGACGGCACCGTCACCTTC.

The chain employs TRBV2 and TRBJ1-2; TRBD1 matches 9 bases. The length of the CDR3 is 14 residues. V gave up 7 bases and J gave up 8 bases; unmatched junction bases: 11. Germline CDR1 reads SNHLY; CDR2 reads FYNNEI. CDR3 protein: CASKADRGGGGYTF. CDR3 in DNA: TGTGCCAGCAAGGCGGACAGGGGAGGAGGAGGCTACACCTTC. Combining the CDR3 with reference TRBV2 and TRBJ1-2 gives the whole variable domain EPEVTQTPSHQVTQMGQEVILRCVPISNHLYFYWYRQILGQKVEFLVSFYNNEISEKSEIFDDQFSVERPDGSNFTLKIRSTKLEDSAMYFCASKADRGGGGYTFGSGTRLTVV.

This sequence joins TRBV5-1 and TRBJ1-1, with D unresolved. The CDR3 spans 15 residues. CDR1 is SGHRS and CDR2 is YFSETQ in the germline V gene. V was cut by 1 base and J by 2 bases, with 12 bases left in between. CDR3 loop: CASSLFSATNTEAFF. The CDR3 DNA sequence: TGCGCCAGCAGCTTGTTCTCAGCAACTAACACTGAAGCTTTCTTT.

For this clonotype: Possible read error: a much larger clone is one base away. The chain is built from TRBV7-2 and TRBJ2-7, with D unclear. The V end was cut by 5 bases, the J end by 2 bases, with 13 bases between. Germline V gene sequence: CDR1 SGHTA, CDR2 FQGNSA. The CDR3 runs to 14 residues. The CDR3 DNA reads TGTGCCAGCAGCACGAGACAAAGAACCTACGAGCAGTACTTC. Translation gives CASSTRQRTYEQYF.

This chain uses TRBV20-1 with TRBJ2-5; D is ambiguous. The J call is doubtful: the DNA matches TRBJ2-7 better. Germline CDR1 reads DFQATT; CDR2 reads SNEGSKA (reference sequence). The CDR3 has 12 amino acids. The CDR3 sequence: CSASTFTYEQYF. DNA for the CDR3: TGCAGTGCTAGTACGTTTACCTACGAGCAGTACTTC.

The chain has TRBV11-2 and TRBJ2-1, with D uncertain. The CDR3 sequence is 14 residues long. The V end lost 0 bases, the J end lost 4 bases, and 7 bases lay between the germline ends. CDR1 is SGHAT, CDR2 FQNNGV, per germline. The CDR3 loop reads CASSLETYYNEQFF. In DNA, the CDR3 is TGTGCCAGCAGCTTAGAAACGTATTACAATGAGCAGTTCTTC.

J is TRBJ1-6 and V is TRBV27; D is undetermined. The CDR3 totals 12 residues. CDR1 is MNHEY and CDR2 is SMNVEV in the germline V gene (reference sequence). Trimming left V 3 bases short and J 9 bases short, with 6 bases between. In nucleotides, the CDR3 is TGTGCCAGCAGTTTGTTCGGTTCACCCCTCCACTTT. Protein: CASSLFGSPLHF.

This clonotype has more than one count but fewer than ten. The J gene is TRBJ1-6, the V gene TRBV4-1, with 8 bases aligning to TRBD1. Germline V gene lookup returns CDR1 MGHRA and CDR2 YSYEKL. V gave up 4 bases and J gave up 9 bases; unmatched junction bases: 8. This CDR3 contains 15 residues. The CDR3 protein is CASSPGQGRGSPLHF. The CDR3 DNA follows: TGCGCCAGCAGCCCCGGACAGGGTCGCGGTTCACCCCTCCACTTT.

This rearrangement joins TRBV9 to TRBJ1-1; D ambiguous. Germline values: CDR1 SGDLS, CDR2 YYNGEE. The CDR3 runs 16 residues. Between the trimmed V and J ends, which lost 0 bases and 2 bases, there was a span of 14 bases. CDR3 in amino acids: CASSVVDSLPNTEAFF. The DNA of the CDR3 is TGTGCCAGCAGCGTAGTAGATTCCTTACCAAACACTGAAGCTTTCTTT.

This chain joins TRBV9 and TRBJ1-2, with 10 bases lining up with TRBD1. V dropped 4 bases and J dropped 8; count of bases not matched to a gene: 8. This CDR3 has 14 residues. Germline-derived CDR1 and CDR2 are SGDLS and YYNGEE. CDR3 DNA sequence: TGTGCCAGCAGCACTCGACAGGGGGCAGAGGGCTACACCTTC. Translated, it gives CASSTRQGAEGYTF.

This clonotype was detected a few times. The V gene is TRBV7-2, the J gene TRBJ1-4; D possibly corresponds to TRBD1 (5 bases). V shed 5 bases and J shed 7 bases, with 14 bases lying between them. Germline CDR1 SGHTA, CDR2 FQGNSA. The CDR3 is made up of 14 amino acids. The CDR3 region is CASSGRAGFEKLFF. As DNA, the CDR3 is TGTGCCAGCAGCGGACGGGCAGGGTTTGAAAAACTGTTTTTT.

Written as DNA, the CDR3 is TGCAGTGCTAGAGAGACAGGGGAATGGGGCTATGGCTACACCTTC. This translates into CSARETGEWGYGYTF. The chain is built from TRBV20-1 and TRBJ1-2; 8 bases align to TRBD1. With V trimmed by 0 bases and J by 4 bases, 7 bases remained unmatched. The CDR3 consists of 15 residues. The germline gives CDR1 DFQATT, CDR2 SNEGSKA (reference sequence).

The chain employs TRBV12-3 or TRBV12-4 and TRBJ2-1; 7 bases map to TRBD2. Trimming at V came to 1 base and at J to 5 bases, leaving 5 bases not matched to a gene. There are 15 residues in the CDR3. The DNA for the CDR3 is TGTGCCAGCAGTTTAGGTGGGAGGGATGACAATGAGCAGTTCTTC. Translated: CASSLGGRDDNEQFF.